Sequencing of this T cell receptor (beta chain) was carried out in a study of blood T cell repertoires in COVID-19. Study details: Material from acute and convalescent COVID-19 was sourced from the United States, Italy and Spain.

Data came from immunoSEQ multiplex PCR; TCRdb stores just in-frame clones and leaves some out. The sample carries 55,000 to 90,000 clones, 88% recorded once. The CDR3 covers 13 residues. V dropped 6 bases and J dropped 4; count of bases not matched to a gene: 3. Germline lookup yields CDR1 MNHEY and CDR2 SVGAGI. The rearrangement joins TRBV6-5 to TRBJ2-1, with TRBD1 matching over 7 bases. The clonotype was recovered from a human donor in a cohort sampled during active COVID-19. Source material: peripheral blood. CDR3 DNA sequence: TGTGCCAGCAGGGCGGACAGGTACAATGAGCAGTTCTTC. It codes for CASRADRYNEQFF.